This T cell receptor (beta chain) is from a study of shared clonotypes between healthy human individuals. Running of the assay took place at deep level. TCRdb keeps only in-frame clones here, not all; method: immunoSEQ multiplex PCR. The table lists about 2.1 million clones, just under 95% of them singletons. Notes on the study in general: With a few donors compared, roughly 4.9% of naive CD4 clonotypes were shared.

On this clone itself: Its antigen is currently unknown.

Per germline, CDR1 MNHEY and CDR2 SVGAGI. The CDR3 spans 15 residues. The V and J ends lost 2 bases and 2 bases respectively, with 10 bases between them. Terminally differentiated effector memory CD45RA+ cells were excluded by CCR7 positive selection of CD45RO-negative cells. This chain uses TRBV6-5 with TRBJ2-4, with D possibly called TRBD1 or TRBD2 (5 bases each). The sequencing input was naive CD8+ T cells from PBMCs. This receptor was taken from a man younger than 30 in good health. Some clones in this sample may be carry-over from other donors' samples. CDR3 coding DNA: TGTGCCAGCAGTTACATTGGGGGAACCAAAAACATTCAGTACTTC. Its translation: CASSYIGGTKNIQYF.